This T cell receptor beta chain was sequenced for a study of blood T cell repertoires in COVID-19. This CDR3 has 15 residues. Germline CDR1 is SGHAT and CDR2 is FQNNGV. J lost 1 base, V lost 5 bases, and 7 bases had no gene match. Per the authors' pipeline: From reference gene primer amplification, estimates of nucleated cell counts were derived. The protocol was immunoSEQ multiplex PCR, while the TCRdb copy is restricted to in-frame clones and leaves out a portion. That table supplies the V and J calls and clone size; D and trimming were determined from the DNA. This sample has around 330,000 clones; roughly nine tenths occur once, and the top ten carry approximately 5%.

This TCR was sampled from a man aged 55 to 69 who had recovered from COVID-19. Sequencing input: PBMCs or T cells enriched from blood (not recorded which). J is TRBJ2-7 and V is TRBV11-2, with 8 positions matching TRBD1. The CDR3 DNA reads as TGTGCCAGCAGCCCAGTGCAGGGGGCATCCTACGAGCAGTACTTC. Residues: CASSPVQGASYEQYF.